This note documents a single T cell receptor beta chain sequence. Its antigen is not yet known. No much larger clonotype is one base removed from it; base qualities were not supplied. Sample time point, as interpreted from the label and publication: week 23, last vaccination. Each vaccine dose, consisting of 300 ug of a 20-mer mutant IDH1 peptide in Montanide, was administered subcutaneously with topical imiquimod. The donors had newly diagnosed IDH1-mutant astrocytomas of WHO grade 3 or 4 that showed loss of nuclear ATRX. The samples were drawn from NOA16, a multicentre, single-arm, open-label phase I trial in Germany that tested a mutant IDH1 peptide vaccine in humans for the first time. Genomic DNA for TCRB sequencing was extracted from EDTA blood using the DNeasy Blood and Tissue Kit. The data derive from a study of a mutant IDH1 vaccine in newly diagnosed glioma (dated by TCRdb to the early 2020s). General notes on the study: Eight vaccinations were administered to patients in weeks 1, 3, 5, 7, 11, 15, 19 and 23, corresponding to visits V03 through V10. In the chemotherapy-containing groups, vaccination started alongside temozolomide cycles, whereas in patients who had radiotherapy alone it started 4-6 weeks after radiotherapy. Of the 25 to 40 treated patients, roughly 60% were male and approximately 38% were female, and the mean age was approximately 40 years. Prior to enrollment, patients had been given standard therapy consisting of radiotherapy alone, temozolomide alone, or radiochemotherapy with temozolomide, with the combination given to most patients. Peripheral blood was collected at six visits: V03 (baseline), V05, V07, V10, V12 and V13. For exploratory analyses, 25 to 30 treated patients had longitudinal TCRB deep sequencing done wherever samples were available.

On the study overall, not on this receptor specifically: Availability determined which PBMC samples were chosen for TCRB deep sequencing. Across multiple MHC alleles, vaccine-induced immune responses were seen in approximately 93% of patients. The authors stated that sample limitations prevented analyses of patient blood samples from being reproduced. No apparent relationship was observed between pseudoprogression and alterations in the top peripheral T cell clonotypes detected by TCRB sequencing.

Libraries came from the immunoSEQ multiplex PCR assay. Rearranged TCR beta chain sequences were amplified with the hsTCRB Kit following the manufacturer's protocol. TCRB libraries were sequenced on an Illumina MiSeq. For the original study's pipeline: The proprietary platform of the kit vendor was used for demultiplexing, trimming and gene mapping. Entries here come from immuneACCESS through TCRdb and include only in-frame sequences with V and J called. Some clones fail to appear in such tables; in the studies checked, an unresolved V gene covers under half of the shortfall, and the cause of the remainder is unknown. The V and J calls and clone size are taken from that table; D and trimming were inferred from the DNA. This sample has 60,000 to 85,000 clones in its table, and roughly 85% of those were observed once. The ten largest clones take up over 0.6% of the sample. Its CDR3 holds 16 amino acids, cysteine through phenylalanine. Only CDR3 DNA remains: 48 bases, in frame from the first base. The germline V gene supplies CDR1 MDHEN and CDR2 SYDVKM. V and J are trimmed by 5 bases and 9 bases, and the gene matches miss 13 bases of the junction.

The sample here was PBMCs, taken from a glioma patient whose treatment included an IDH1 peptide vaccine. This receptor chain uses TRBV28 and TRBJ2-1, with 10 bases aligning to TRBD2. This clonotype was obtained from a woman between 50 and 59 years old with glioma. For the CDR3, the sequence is CASSHRGSGRVAEQFF. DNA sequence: TGTGCCAGCAGTCACCGAGGCAGCGGGAGGGTTGCTGAGCAGTTCTTC.